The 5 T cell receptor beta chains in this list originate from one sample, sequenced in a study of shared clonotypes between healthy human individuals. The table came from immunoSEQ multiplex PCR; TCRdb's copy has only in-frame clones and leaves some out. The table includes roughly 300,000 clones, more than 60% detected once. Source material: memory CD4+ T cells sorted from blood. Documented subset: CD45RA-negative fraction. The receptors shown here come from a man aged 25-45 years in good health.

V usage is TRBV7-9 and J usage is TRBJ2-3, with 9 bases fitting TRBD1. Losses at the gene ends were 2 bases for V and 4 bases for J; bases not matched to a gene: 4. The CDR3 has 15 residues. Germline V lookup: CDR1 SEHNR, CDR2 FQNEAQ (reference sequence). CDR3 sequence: CASSLKGQGADTQYF. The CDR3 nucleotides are TGTGCCAGCAGCTTAAAGGGACAGGGCGCAGATACGCAGTATTTT. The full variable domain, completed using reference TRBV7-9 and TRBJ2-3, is DTGVSQNPRHKITKRGQNVTFRCDPISEHNRLYWYRQTLGQGPEFLTYFQNEAQLEKSRLLSDRFSAERPKGSFSTLEIQRTEQGDSAMYLCASSLKGQGADTQYFGPGTRLTVL.

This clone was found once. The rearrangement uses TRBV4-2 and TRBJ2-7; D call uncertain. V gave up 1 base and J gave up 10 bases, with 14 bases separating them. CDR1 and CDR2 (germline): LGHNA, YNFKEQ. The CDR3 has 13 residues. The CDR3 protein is CASSQGFVGVQYF. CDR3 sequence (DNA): TGTGCCAGCAGCCAAGGTTTCGTCGGCGTACAGTACTTC.

In DNA, the CDR3 is TGTGCCAGTAGTATAGATTCGCATGGCGACGCTCCGGGCGGCTACACCTTC. Encoded protein: CASSIDSHGDAPGGYTF. The chain joins TRBV19 to TRBJ1-2; D gene ambiguous. From germline, CDR1 is LNHDA and CDR2 SQIVND (reference sequence). The CDR3 runs to 17 residues. The ends were cut back, 0 bases at V and 8 bases at J, with 22 bases in the middle.

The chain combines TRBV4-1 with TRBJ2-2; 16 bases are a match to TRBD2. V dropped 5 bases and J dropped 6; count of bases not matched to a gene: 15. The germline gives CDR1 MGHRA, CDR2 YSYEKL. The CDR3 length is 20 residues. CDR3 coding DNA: TGCGCCAGCAGCAATCCGGGACTAGCGGGAGGGCCAGGATCGGCCGGGGAGCTGTTTTTT. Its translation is CASSNPGLAGGPGSAGELFF.

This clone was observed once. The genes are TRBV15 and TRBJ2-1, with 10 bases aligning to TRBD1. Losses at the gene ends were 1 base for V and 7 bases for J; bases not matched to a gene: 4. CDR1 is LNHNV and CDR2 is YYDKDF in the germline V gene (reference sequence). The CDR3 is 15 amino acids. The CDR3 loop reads CATSRGGQGKNEQFF. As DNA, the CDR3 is TGTGCCACCAGCAGAGGGGGACAGGGGAAGAATGAGCAGTTCTTC.